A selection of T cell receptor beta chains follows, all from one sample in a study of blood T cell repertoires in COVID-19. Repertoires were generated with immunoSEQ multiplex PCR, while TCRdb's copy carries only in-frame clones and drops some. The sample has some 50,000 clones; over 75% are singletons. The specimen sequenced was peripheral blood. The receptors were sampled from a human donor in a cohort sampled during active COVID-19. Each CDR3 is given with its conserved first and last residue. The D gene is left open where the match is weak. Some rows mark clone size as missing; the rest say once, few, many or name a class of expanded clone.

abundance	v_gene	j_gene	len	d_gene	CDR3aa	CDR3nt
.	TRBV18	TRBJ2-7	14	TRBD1	CASSPLGQAYEQYF	TGTGCCAGCTCACCACTCGGACAGGCCTACGAGCAGTACTTC
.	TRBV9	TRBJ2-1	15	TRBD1	CASSVHRDRDNEQFF	TGTGCCAGCAGCGTCCATCGGGACAGGGACAATGAGCAGTTCTTC
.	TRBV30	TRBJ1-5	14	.	CAWTQGSGNQPQHF	TGTGCCTGGACCCAGGGCTCTGGCAATCAGCCCCAGCATTTT
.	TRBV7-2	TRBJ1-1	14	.	CASSSRAGDTEAFF	TGTGCCAGCAGCTCCAGGGCGGGGGACACTGAAGCTTTCTTT
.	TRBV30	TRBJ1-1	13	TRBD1	CAWKGTGNTEAFF	TGTGCCTGGAAAGGGACAGGGAACACTGAAGCTTTCTTT
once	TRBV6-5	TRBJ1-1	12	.	CASVALNTEAFF	TGTGCCAGCGTGGCTTTGAACACTGAAGCTTTCTTT
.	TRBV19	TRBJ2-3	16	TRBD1	CASSWQGGASTDTQYF	TGTGCCAGTAGTTGGCAAGGGGGCGCGAGCACAGATACGCAGTATTTT
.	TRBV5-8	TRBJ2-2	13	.	CASGTGNTGELFF	TGTGCCAGCGGTACGGGGAACACCGGGGAGCTGTTTTTT
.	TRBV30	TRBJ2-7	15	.	CAWSVGGDRIYEQYF	TGTGCCTGGAGTGTCGGAGGGGACCGAATCTACGAGCAGTACTTC
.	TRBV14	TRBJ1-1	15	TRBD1	CASSAQQGRFTEAFF	TGTGCCAGCAGCGCCCAACAGGGGCGATTCACTGAAGCTTTCTTT
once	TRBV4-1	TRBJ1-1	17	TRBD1	CASSQEGPGTGFTEAFF	TGCGCCAGCAGCCAAGAGGGGCCGGGGACAGGGTTTACTGAAGCTTTCTTT
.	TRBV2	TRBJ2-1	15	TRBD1	CASSEKGQQYNEQFF	TGTGCCAGCAGTGAAAAGGGACAGCAATACAATGAGCAGTTCTTC
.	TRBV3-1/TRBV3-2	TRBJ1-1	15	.	CASSQEWGINTEAFF	TGTGCCAGCAGCCAAGAATGGGGCATTAACACTGAAGCTTTCTTT
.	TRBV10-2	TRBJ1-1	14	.	CASSASAGVAEAFF	TGCGCCAGCAGTGCGTCAGCCGGGGTTGCTGAAGCTTTCTTT
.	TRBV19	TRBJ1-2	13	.	CASRHRDNYGYTF	TGTGCCAGTAGGCACAGGGATAACTATGGCTACACCTTC
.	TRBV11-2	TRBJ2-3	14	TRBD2	CASTTSSRGGPQYF	TGTGCCAGCACCACTTCCTCGCGCGGGGGACCGCAGTATTTT
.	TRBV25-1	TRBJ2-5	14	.	CASSESGTRETQYF	TGTGCCAGCAGTGAGTCCGGCACCAGGGAGACCCAGTACTTC
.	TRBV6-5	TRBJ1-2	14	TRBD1	CASRRWTGDGGYTF	TGTGCCAGCAGGCGCTGGACAGGGGACGGAGGCTACACCTTC
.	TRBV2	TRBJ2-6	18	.	CASSEQGLKVSGANVLTF	TGTGCCAGCAGCGAACAGGGTCTTAAAGTTTCTGGGGCCAACGTCCTGACTTTC
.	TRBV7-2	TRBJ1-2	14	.	CASSFRGKNYGYTF	TGTGCCAGCAGCTTCCGCGGCAAAAACTATGGCTACACCTTC
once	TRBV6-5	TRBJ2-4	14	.	CASSQGTTKNIQYF	TGTGCCAGCAGTCAGGGGACTACCAAAAACATTCAGTACTTC
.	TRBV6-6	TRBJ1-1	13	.	CASSRGLGTEAFF	TGTGCCAGCAGTAGGGGCCTCGGCACTGAAGCTTTCTTT
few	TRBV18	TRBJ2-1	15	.	CASSPPSRAVNEQFF	TGTGCCAGCTCACCACCCTCCAGGGCCGTCAATGAGCAGTTCTTC
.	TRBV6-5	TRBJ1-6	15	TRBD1	CASRLDRGGNSPLHF	TGTGCCAGCAGACTTGACAGGGGAGGGAATTCACCCCTCCACTTT
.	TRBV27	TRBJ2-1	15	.	CASSSMGGFYNEQFF	TGTGCCAGCAGTTCTATGGGGGGATTTTACAATGAGCAGTTCTTC
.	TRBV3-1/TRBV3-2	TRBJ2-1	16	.	CASSQGAGQTYNEQFF	TGTGCCAGCAGCCAAGGGGCGGGACAGACGTACAATGAGCAGTTCTTC
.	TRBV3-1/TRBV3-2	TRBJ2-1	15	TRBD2	CASSPRISGILGEFF	TGTGCCAGCAGCCCCCGGATTAGCGGGATCTTGGGGGAGTTCTTC
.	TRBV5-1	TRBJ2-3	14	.	CASSLQIGGDTQYF	TGCGCCAGCAGCCTTCAGATTGGTGGAGATACGCAGTATTTT
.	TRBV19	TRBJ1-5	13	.	CASSIVSDQPQHF	TGTGCCAGTAGTATCGTATCAGATCAGCCCCAGCATTTT
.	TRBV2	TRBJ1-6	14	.	CASSVNRVNSPLHF	TGTGCCAGCAGTGTGAACCGAGTAAATTCACCCCTCCACTTT
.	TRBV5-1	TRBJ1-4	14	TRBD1	CASSSRQGNEKLFF	TGCGCCAGCAGCTCCCGACAGGGGAATGAAAAACTGTTTTTT
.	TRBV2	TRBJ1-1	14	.	CASSEVYRNTEAFF	TGTGCCAGCAGTGAGGTCTACAGAAACACTGAAGCTTTCTTT
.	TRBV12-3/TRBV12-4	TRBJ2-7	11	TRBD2	CASGGGFEQYF	TGTGCCAGCGGGGGGGGGTTTGAGCAGTACTTC
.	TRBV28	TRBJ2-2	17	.	CASRPPGLRSNTGELFF	TGTGCCAGCAGACCTCCCGGACTCCGTTCGAACACCGGGGAGCTGTTTTTT
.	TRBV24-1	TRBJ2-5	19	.	CATSDPNTEGSPLSKTQYF	TGTGCCACCAGTGATCCGAACACCGAGGGTTCTCCTCTCTCAAAGACCCAGTACTTC
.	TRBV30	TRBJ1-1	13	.	CAWSVMSKSEAFF	TGTGCCTGGAGTGTAATGAGTAAGTCGGAAGCTTTCTTT
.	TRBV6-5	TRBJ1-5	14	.	CASSYTRVGQPQHF	TGTGCCAGCAGTTACACCAGGGTAGGTCAGCCCCAGCATTTT